This passage covers 25 T cell receptor beta chains from one sample sequenced in a study of cytomegalovirus exposure and HLA in healthy donors. The PCR contained 60 Vbeta and 13 Jbeta primers. Repertoires were generated with immunoSEQ multiplex PCR, while TCRdb's copy carries only in-frame clones and drops some. The sample lists about 110,000 clones; around 84% were seen once. The sequenced material came from PBMCs. The receptor source for this set is a man aged 25 to 40 in good health and CMV-seropositive.

The gene calls are TRBV27 and TRBJ1-5; 7 bases match TRBD1. V trimming: 3 bases; J trimming: 2 bases; junction bases outside the gene matches: 1. The CDR3 totals 14 residues. Germline loops: CDR1 MNHEY, CDR2 SMNVEV (reference sequence). The CDR3 reads CASSFGQGNQPQHF. CDR3 nucleotides: TGTGCCAGCAGTTTTGGACAGGGCAATCAGCCCCAGCATTTT.

The V gene is TRBV5-6, the J gene TRBJ2-7; 8 bases map to TRBD1. V lost 2 bases and J lost 3; bases outside the gene matches: 10. This CDR3 is built from 16 residues. Germline CDR1 is SGHDT and CDR2 is YYEEEE. The CDR3 DNA is TGTGCCAGCAGCTTTTTCTCCGGGACAGGTGACTACGAGCAGTACTTC. It encodes CASSFFSGTGDYEQYF.

The gene calls are TRBV27 and TRBJ2-6, with D possibly being TRBD1 (7 bases). V was trimmed by 3 bases and J by 1 base, leaving 25 bases between them. The CDR3 has 21 amino acids. Germline-derived CDR1 and CDR2 are MNHEY and SMNVEV (reference sequence). This CDR3 is CASSFRRGHLRGHSGANVLTF. In DNA form, the CDR3 reads TGTGCCAGCAGTTTCAGGAGGGGGCACCTGCGCGGACATTCTGGGGCCAACGTCCTGACTTTC.

The gene calls are TRBV5-1 and TRBJ2-1; weak D call: TRBD2 (5 bases). CDR3 length: 15 residues. In germline, CDR1 is SGHRS, CDR2 YFSETQ. V was trimmed by 4 bases and J by 0 bases, leaving 11 bases between them. CDR3 sequence: CASSPDGSSYNEQFF. CDR3 sequence (DNA): TGCGCCAGCAGCCCGGATGGGAGCTCCTACAATGAGCAGTTCTTC. The full variable domain, in which reference TRBV5-1 and TRBJ2-1 provide the parts outside the CDR3, is KAGVTQTPRYLIKTRGQQVTLSCSPISGHRSVSWYQQTPGQGLQFLFEYFSETQRNKGNFPGRFSGRQFSNSRSEMNVSTLELGDSALYLCASSPDGSSYNEQFFGPGTRLTVL.

The chain combines TRBV28 with TRBJ1-2; TRBD1 agrees at 7 bases. The CDR3 extends over 13 amino acids. V lost 4 bases and J lost 4; bases outside the gene matches: 3. Germline CDR1 MDHEN, CDR2 SYDVKM. CDR3 amino acids: CASSYRGGYGYTF. For the CDR3, the DNA is TGTGCCAGCAGTTACAGGGGCGGCTATGGCTACACCTTC.

The chain has TRBV11-2 and TRBJ2-3, with TRBD1 matching 9 bases. Germline CDR1 SGHAT, CDR2 FQNNGV. The trim removed 5 bases at V and 5 bases at J, leaving 5 bases unmatched. This CDR3 spans 14 amino acids. CDR3 amino acids: CASSLGQGIDTQYF. CDR3 bases: TGTGCCAGCAGCCTCGGACAGGGGATAGATACGCAGTATTTT.

This clone was picked up one time. This chain links TRBV6-5 with TRBJ2-2, with TRBD1 matching over 8 bases. The CDR3 length is 16 residues. J gave up 3 bases and V 2 bases, and 5 bases lay outside the gene matches. CDR1 and CDR2 from the germline V gene are MNHEY and SVGAGI. CDR3 bases: TGTGCCAGCAGTTACGCCACGACAGGGGACACCGGGGAGCTGTTTTTT. Its protein is CASSYATTGDTGELFF.

The J gene is TRBJ2-2, the V gene TRBV11-2; 7 nucleotides line up with TRBD1. The CDR3 spans 16 residues. Trimming at V came to 5 bases and at J to 4 bases, leaving 10 bases not matched to a gene. Germline values: CDR1 SGHAT, CDR2 FQNNGV. CDR3 bases: TGTGCCAGCAGCCGACGACAGGGCCTGGTCACCGGGGAGCTGTTTTTT. Translation gives CASSRRQGLVTGELFF.

V usage is TRBV27 and J usage is TRBJ1-1; D remains ambiguous. The germline V gene encodes CDR1 MNHEY and CDR2 SMNVEV (reference sequence). V dropped 3 bases and J dropped 6 bases, with 11 bases sitting between them. The CDR3 totals 13 residues. CDR3 protein: CASSFGSRAEAFF. CDR3 nucleotide sequence: TGTGCCAGCAGTTTTGGGAGTCGCGCTGAAGCTTTCTTT.

This chain connects TRBV27 to TRBJ1-5, with 7 bases that match TRBD1. The germline V gene encodes CDR1 MNHEY and CDR2 SMNVEV (reference sequence). CDR3 length equals 16 residues. V was clipped by 6 bases and J by 2 bases; unmatched bases: 10. CDR3 in DNA: TGTGCCAGCAGGCTTACAGGGGTTTTGGGCAATCAGCCCCAGCATTTT. Its translation is CASRLTGVLGNQPQHF.

V gene TRBV5-1 combines with J gene TRBJ1-5; D not certain. CDR1 SGHRS and CDR2 YFSETQ come from the germline V gene. The CDR3 runs 15 residues. The ends were cut back, 0 bases at V and 2 bases at J, with 9 bases in the middle. This CDR3 is CASSLDPGGNQPQHF. DNA of the CDR3: TGCGCCAGCAGCTTGGATCCCGGTGGCAATCAGCCCCAGCATTTT.

The V call is TRBV7-9, the J call TRBJ1-5; 8 bases are shared with TRBD1. CDR3 length equals 13 residues. Trimming at V came to 8 bases and at J to 2 bases, leaving 2 bases not matched to a gene. CDR1 is SEHNR, CDR2 FQNEAQ, per germline (reference sequence). The CDR3 bases are TGTGCCAGCGCGACAGGGGGCAATCAGCCCCAGCATTTT. This encodes CASATGGNQPQHF.

The genes are TRBV21-1 and TRBJ2-3; the table's D call, TRBD1, has no DNA check behind it. TRBV21-1 is a pseudogene. The CDR3 runs 17 residues. The CDR3 sequence: CASSAIARTHSTDTQYF. The CDR3 nucleotides are TGTGCCAGCAGCGCCATAGCCCGGACACATAGCACAGATACGCAGTATTTT.

CDR3: CASSLLTGGFEAFF. The CDR3 coding sequence is TGCGCCAGCAGCTTACTAACAGGGGGCTTTGAAGCTTTCTTT. The chain links TRBV5-1 to TRBJ1-1; the match to TRBD1 covers 9 bases. Germline values: CDR1 SGHRS, CDR2 YFSETQ. The CDR3 is 14 residues long. With 2 bases clipped from V and 7 bases from J, the junction kept 6 bases outside the gene matches.

The chain is built from TRBV28 and TRBJ2-2, with TRBD2 matching 7 bases. The CDR3 has 15 residues. Trimming took 3 bases from V and 3 from J; bases not matched to a gene: 4. Germline assignment: CDR1 MDHEN and CDR2 SYDVKM. CDR3 sequence: CASSLGAGDTGELFF. The CDR3 region has the DNA TGTGCCAGCAGTTTGGGTGCGGGGGACACCGGGGAGCTGTTTTTT.

The rearrangement links TRBV5-8 to TRBJ1-5, with 8 nucleotides matching TRBD1. Trimming took 1 base from V and 1 from J; bases not matched to a gene: 7. CDR3 length: 17 residues. Germline V gene data show CDR1 as SGHTS and CDR2 as YDEGEE. In DNA form, the CDR3 reads TGTGCCAGCAGCTTGTACTTACGGACAGGGAGCAATCAGCCCCAGCATTTT. Translation: CASSLYLRTGSNQPQHF.

The gene calls are TRBV5-4 and TRBJ2-1, with 8 bases lining up with TRBD2. This CDR3 is built from 14 residues. In germline, CDR1 is SGHNT, CDR2 YYREEE (reference sequence). The ends lost 5 bases at V and 4 bases at J; junction bases unmatched: 5. The CDR3 sequence is CASRLGTSYNEQFF. For the CDR3, the DNA is TGTGCCAGCAGACTCGGGACTAGTTACAATGAGCAGTTCTTC.

This chain uses TRBV2 with TRBJ2-3; D unclear. Per germline, CDR1 SNHLY and CDR2 FYNNEI. Trimming removed 4 bases from V and 8 bases from J, with 7 bases in between. The CDR3 contains 11 residues. The CDR3 region is CASSAYGTQYF. As DNA, the CDR3 is TGTGCCAGCAGTGCCTATGGTACGCAGTATTTT. Using reference TRBV2 and TRBJ2-3 for the parts outside the CDR3, the full variable domain is EPEVTQTPSHQVTQMGQEVILRCVPISNHLYFYWYRQILGQKVEFLVSFYNNEISEKSEIFDDQFSVERPDGSNFTLKIRSTKLEDSAMYFCASSAYGTQYFGPGTRLTVL.

In this sample, this clone turned up once. The V call is TRBV28, the J call TRBJ2-3, with 9 bases lining up with TRBD1. Trimming removed 0 bases from V and 5 bases from J; junction bases left unmatched: 6. This CDR3 comprises 16 residues. CDR1 and CDR2 (germline): MDHEN, SYDVKM. CDR3 protein: CASSLWGTGKGDTQYF. The DNA of the CDR3 is TGTGCCAGCAGTTTATGGGGGACAGGGAAAGGAGATACGCAGTATTTT.

This clone has a handful of counts. The chain links TRBV6-1 to TRBJ2-5; D may be TRBD1 (6 bases). In germline, CDR1 is MNHNS, CDR2 SASEGT. The CDR3 is made up of 13 amino acids. V dropped 4 bases and J dropped 2 bases, with 8 bases sitting between them. The DNA for the CDR3 is TGTGCCAGCAGTGCGGACAGTCAAGAGACCCAGTACTTC. Translating it yields CASSADSQETQYF.

This clone turned up a few times. This chain joins TRBV5-6 and TRBJ1-3; no reliable D call. CDR3 size: 15 residues. Germline CDR1 SGHDT, CDR2 YYEEEE. Trimming removed 1 base at V and 0 bases at J, with 8 bases between. The DNA of the CDR3 is TGTGCCAGCAGCTTGTGGCAGTTCTCTGGAAACACCATATATTTT. This encodes CASSLWQFSGNTIYF.

This clone was found a few times. The chain is built from TRBV27 and TRBJ2-7, with TRBD1 identical over 8 bases. The V gene's germline CDR1 is MNHEY and CDR2 SMNVEV (reference sequence). J gave up 0 bases and V 4 bases, and 14 bases lay outside the gene matches. The CDR3 is 18 residues long. Here the CDR3 reads CASSSDRARSYSSYEQYF. In nucleotides, the CDR3 is TGTGCCAGCAGTTCGGACAGGGCCCGATCCTATAGCTCCTACGAGCAGTACTTC.

This chain uses TRBV30 with TRBJ2-7; D ambiguous. Germline CDR1 GTSNPN, CDR2 SVGIG (reference sequence). This CDR3 region has 13 residues. The germline V and J ends were trimmed by 4 bases and 2 bases, with 12 bases remaining between them. The CDR3 region is CAWTVDITYEQYF. CDR3 DNA sequence: TGTGCCTGGACGGTTGACATTACCTACGAGCAGTACTTC.

In its sample, this clone was seen a few times. The chain combines TRBV6-1 with TRBJ1-1, with D possibly matching TRBD1 (5 bases). V was trimmed by 2 bases and J by 5 bases, leaving 12 bases between them. The V gene's germline CDR1 is MNHNS and CDR2 SASEGT. The CDR3 contains 14 residues. The CDR3 here is CASSESRGSTEAFF. DNA of the CDR3: TGTGCCAGCAGTGAATCGCGGGGGTCGACTGAAGCTTTCTTT.

This chain links TRBV28 with TRBJ1-2; perhaps TRBD1 as D (6 bases). The CDR3 sequence is 16 residues long. In germline, CDR1 is MDHEN, CDR2 SYDVKM. V shed 6 bases and J shed 5 bases, with 22 bases lying between them. CDR3 region: CASRFTGGTSQYGYTF. Written as DNA, the CDR3 is TGTGCCAGCAGGTTTACGGGGGGGACATCGCAATATGGCTACACCTTC.